One and the same sample provided the 14 T cell receptor beta chains below, sequenced in a study of T cell repertoires in cytomegalovirus infection. TCRdb ran MiXCR on the reads and lists one entry per CDR3 protein. The profile shows about 470,000 distinct CDR3 sequences, under 55% of them singletons. Their specific antigens are unknown. Sample: cultured PBMCs, taken from culture after CMV antigen stimulation. Source of these receptors: a human donor in good health (CMV status not recorded). Some clones in this sample may be carry-over from other donors' samples.

The genes are TRBV28 and TRBJ2-1; TRBD2 agrees at 8 bases. The length of the CDR3 is 15 residues. Germline V CDR1 and CDR2: MDHEN, SYDVKM. The V and J ends lost 8 bases and 5 bases, in that order; junction bases with no gene match: 11. The CDR3 DNA sequence: TGTGCCAGCGTGAGCGGGGGCCAAGGGCACAATGAGCAGTTCTTC. Protein product: CASVSGGQGHNEQFF.

This clonotype has a handful of counts. Here the CDR3 DNA reads TGTGCCAGCAGCTTAGCGGTCCGGGACTACGACTACAATGAGCAGTTCTTC. It is translated as CASSLAVRDYDYNEQFF. The chain links TRBV7-4 to TRBJ2-1; 7 positions match TRBD2. Germline CDR1 and CDR2: SGHVT and SQSDAQ. CDR3 length equals 17 residues. Trimming removed 0 bases from V and 3 bases from J; junction bases left unmatched: 8.

The V and J genes are TRBV12-3 or TRBV12-4 and TRBJ1-6; unclear D gene. The CDR3 length is 12 residues. Trimming stripped 6 bases from V and 6 bases from J, with 6 bases between. For the CDR3, the DNA is TGTGCCAGCAGCTACAGTAATTCACCCCTCCACTTT. As protein: CASSYSNSPLHF.

This clonotype was seen more than once but under ten times. The genes are TRBV5-1 and TRBJ2-7, with D unclear. The length of the CDR3 is 12 residues. Per germline, CDR1 SGHRS and CDR2 YFSETQ. V lost 0 bases and J 5 bases, leaving 6 bases between the germline ends. DNA for the CDR3: TGCGCCAGCAGCTTGGAAGGGCACGAGCAGTACTTC. Amino acid sequence: CASSLEGHEQYF.

The chain carries TRBV4-1 and TRBJ1-1; 7 nucleotides align to TRBD1. Trimming removed 1 base from V and 5 bases from J; junction bases left unmatched: 4. CDR1 and CDR2 from the germline V gene are MGHRA and YSYEKL. This CDR3 has 14 residues. CDR3 nucleotide sequence: TGCGCCAGCAGCCAAGCGGCAGGGGGGACTGAAGCTTTCTTT. It is translated as CASSQAAGGTEAFF.

The chain recombines TRBV7-2 with TRBJ1-6; no firm D call. CDR1 is SGHTA, CDR2 FQGNSA, per germline. This CDR3 contains 15 residues. Trimming left V 0 bases short and J 10 bases short, with 13 bases between. The CDR3 DNA is TGTGCCAGCAGCTTAGCGGGGAGAGTGGGGTCACCCCTCCACTTT. Protein product: CASSLAGRVGSPLHF.

This clonotype was recorded only once. This rearrangement joins TRBV24-1 to TRBJ2-1, with D unresolved. There are 15 residues in the CDR3. In germline, CDR1 is KGHDR, CDR2 SFDVKD. V dropped 4 bases and J dropped 3 bases, with 12 bases sitting between them. The CDR3 loop is CATSDTGSDYNEQFF. In nucleotides, the CDR3 is TGTGCCACCAGTGACACCGGGTCGGACTACAATGAGCAGTTCTTC.

This clonotype has a single count. This rearrangement joins TRBV12-3 or TRBV12-4 to TRBJ1-2; 9 bases are a match to TRBD1. J gave up 5 bases and V 7 bases, and 8 bases lay outside the gene matches. This CDR3 has 14 amino acids. The CDR3, as DNA: TGTGCCAGCACCACAGGGGGCGCATATTATGGCTACACCTTC. Encoded protein: CASTTGGAYYGYTF.

This clonotype was found once. The chain carries TRBV4-1 and TRBJ1-2; 9 bases are a match to TRBD1. Germline CDR1 is MGHRA and CDR2 is YSYEKL. V dropped 3 bases and J dropped 2; count of bases not matched to a gene: 10. There are 17 residues in the CDR3. The CDR3 bases are TGCGCCAGCAGCCAGAAAACCGGGACAGGGTCGAACTATGGCTACACCTTC. It codes for CASSQKTGTGSNYGYTF.

V usage is TRBV20-1 and J usage is TRBJ1-1, with D unclear. The V gene's germline CDR1 is DFQATT and CDR2 SNEGSKA (reference sequence). The CDR3 spans 13 residues. V was shortened by 4 bases and J by 2 bases, with 11 bases between the two germline ends. CDR3 DNA sequence: TGCAGTGCTATGCGGCCGTCAAACACTGAAGCTTTCTTT. It specifies CSAMRPSNTEAFF.

This clonotype occurred a few times. The chain carries TRBV7-6 and TRBJ2-7; the D gene could be TRBD1 or TRBD2 (5 bases each). The ends were cut back, 2 bases at V and 5 bases at J, with 16 bases in the middle. CDR3 length: 15 amino acids. Germline CDR1 SGHVS, CDR2 FNYEAQ. In DNA form, the CDR3 reads TGTGCCAGCAGCTTAAGCCTGGGGGACGACCACGAGCAGTACTTC. Amino acids: CASSLSLGDDHEQYF.

V is TRBV7-9 and J is TRBJ2-3, with D possibly matching TRBD1 (5 bases). There are 17 residues in the CDR3. Trimming cost V 5 bases and J 0 bases, with 18 bases left between them. In germline, CDR1 is SEHNR, CDR2 FQNEAQ (reference sequence). The CDR3 bases are TGTGCCAGCAGCAGCTTCCAGGGAACAGCTAGCACAGATACGCAGTATTTT. Its translation: CASSSFQGTASTDTQYF.

This clonotype was recorded a few times. CDR3: CASSPPRGAGYGYTF. CDR3 bases: TGTGCCAGCTCTCCCCCAAGGGGGGCGGGCTATGGCTACACCTTC. The V gene is TRBV18, the J gene TRBJ1-2, with D possibly being TRBD1 (6 bases). From germline, CDR1 is KGHSH and CDR2 LQKENI. The CDR3 is made up of 15 amino acids. V gave up 6 bases and J gave up 4 bases, with 18 bases separating them.

The chain uses TRBV28 and TRBJ1-6; D uncertain. Trimming took 6 bases from V and 14 from J, leaving 20 bases between them. Germline V lookup: CDR1 MDHEN, CDR2 SYDVKM. The CDR3 totals 14 residues. DNA for the CDR3: TGTGCCAGCAGACTAGGTCCTGACCGGGTAGCCCTCCACTTT. Its protein product is CASRLGPDRVALHF.